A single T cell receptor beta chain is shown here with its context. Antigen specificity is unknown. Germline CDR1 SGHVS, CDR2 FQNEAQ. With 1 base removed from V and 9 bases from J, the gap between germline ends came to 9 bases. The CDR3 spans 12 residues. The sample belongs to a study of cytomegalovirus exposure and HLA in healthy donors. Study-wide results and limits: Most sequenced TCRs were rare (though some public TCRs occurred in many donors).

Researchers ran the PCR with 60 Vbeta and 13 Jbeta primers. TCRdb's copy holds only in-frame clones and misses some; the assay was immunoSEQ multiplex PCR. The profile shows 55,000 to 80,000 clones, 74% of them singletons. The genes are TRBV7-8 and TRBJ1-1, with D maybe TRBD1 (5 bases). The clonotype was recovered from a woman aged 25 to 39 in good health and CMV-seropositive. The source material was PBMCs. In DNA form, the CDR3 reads TGTGCCAGCAGCTTAGGGGGGGGAAAAGCTTTCTTT. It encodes CASSLGGGKAFF.